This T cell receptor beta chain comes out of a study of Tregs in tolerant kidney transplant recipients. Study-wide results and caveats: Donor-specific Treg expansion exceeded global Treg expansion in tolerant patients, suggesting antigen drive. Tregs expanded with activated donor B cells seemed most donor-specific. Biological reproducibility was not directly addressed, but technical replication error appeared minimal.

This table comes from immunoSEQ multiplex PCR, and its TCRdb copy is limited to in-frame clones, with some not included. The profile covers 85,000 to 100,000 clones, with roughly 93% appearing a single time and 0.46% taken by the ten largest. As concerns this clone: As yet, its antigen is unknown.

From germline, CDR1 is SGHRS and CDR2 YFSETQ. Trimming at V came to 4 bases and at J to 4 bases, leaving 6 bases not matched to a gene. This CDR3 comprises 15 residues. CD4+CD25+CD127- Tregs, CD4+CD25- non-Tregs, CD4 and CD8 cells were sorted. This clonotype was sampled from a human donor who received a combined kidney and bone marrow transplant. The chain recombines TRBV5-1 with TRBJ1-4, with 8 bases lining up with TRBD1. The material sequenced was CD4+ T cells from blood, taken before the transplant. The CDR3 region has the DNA TGCGCCAGCAGCGGGCAGGGGGCCTTTAATGAAAAACTGTTTTTT. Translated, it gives CASSGQGAFNEKLFF.